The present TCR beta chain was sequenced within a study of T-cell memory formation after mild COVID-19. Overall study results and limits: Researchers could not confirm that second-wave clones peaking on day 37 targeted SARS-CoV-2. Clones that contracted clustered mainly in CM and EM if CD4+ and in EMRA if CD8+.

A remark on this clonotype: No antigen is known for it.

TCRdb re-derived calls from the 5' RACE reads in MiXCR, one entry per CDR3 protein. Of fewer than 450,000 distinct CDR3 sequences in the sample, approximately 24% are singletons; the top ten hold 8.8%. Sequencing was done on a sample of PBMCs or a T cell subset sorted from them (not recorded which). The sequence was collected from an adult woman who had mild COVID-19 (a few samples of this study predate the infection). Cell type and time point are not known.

In DNA, the CDR3 is TGCGCCAGCAGCCAAGGTAGAGGTCAGCCCCAGCATTTT. Protein product: CASSQGRGQPQHF. This sequence joins TRBV4-1 and TRBJ1-5; D gene ambiguous. The CDR3 is 13 amino acids. Trimming took off 1 base at V and 6 bases at J, with 7 bases between the two ends. Germline V gives CDR1 MGHRA, CDR2 YSYEKL.